A single sample gave rise to the 17 T cell receptor beta chains below, sequenced in a study of shared clonotypes between healthy human individuals. In the naive CD8 group, cells lacked CD45RO and were positively selected for CCR7, so terminally differentiated effector memory CD45RA+ cells were left out. Clones were sequenced by immunoSEQ multiplex PCR, and TCRdb holds only the in-frame ones, with some missing. The sample holds some 1,900,000 clones, approximately 95% seen once. Sequenced sample: naive CD8+ T cells sorted from blood. These receptors all come from a young man in good health.

The chain carries TRBV5-6 and TRBJ2-5; TRBD2 matches 8 bases. With 0 bases clipped from V and 7 bases from J, the junction kept 8 bases outside the gene matches. This CDR3 spans 15 amino acids. Germline values: CDR1 SGHDT, CDR2 YYEEEE. The CDR3 nucleotides read TGTGCCAGCAGCTTGGCCCCTAGCGGGCTAGGGACCCAGTACTTC. Its translation: CASSLAPSGLGTQYF.

This chain joins TRBV2 and TRBJ1-1; unclear D gene. The germline gives CDR1 SNHLY, CDR2 FYNNEI. The CDR3 loop spans 12 amino acids. V was shortened by 4 bases and J by 6 bases, with 9 bases between the two germline ends. CDR3 residues: CASSAGIPEAFF. The CDR3 nucleotides are TGTGCCAGCAGTGCAGGTATCCCTGAAGCTTTCTTT.

This chain uses TRBV7-9 with TRBJ1-3, with D unclear. Germline V CDR1 and CDR2: SEHNR, FQNEAQ (reference sequence). The V end lost 4 bases, the J end lost 3 bases, and 13 bases lay between the germline ends. This CDR3 is 15 amino acids long. CDR3 protein: CASSSRRSFGNTIYF. The DNA of the CDR3 is TGTGCCAGCAGCTCCCGCCGGTCGTTTGGAAACACCATATATTTT.

As for this clone: The same CDR3 arises from other DNA sequences in this sample as well. The genes are TRBV19 and TRBJ2-7, with D perhaps matching TRBD2 (6 bases). CDR3 length equals 13 residues. The germline CDR1 and CDR2 sequences are LNHDA and SQIVND (reference sequence). V gave up 5 bases and J gave up 4 bases, with 12 bases separating them. The CDR3 spells CASSPAGGYEQYF. DNA for the CDR3: TGTGCCAGTAGTCCAGCTGGGGGGTACGAGCAGTACTTC. The whole variable domain, remainder taken from reference TRBV19 and TRBJ2-7, is DGGITQSPKYLFRKEGQNVTLSCEQNLNHDAMYWYRQDPGQGLRLIYYSQIVNDFQKGDIAEGYSVSREKKESFPLTVTSAQKNPTAFYLCASSPAGGYEQYFGPGTRLTVT.

The count of this clone is one. Other nucleotide sequences from this sample produce the same CDR3. This chain connects TRBV19 to TRBJ2-7; D might be TRBD1 or TRBD2, each matching 5 bases. Germline V gene data show CDR1 as LNHDA and CDR2 as SQIVND (reference sequence). CDR3 length equals 13 residues. V gave up 6 bases and J gave up 3 bases, with 12 bases separating them. In nucleotides, the CDR3 is TGTGCCAGTAGCCCGGGGCTTTACTACGAGCAGTACTTC. Translated, it gives CASSPGLYYEQYF.

This chain links TRBV7-2 with TRBJ2-7; a possible D gene is TRBD2 (5 bases). V was cut by 3 bases and J by 4 bases, with 10 bases left in between. Germline V gene data show CDR1 as SGHTA and CDR2 as FQGNSA. The CDR3 has 13 amino acids. CDR3 bases: TGTGCCAGCAGCTTGAGGGAGCGGTACGAGCAGTACTTC. This sequence encodes CASSLRERYEQYF. The complete variable domain, with remaining parts taken from reference TRBV7-2 and TRBJ2-7, reads GAGVSQSPSNKVTEKGKDVELRCDPISGHTALYWYRQSLGQGLEFLIYFQGNSAPDKSGLPSDRFSAERTGGSVSTLTIQRTQQEDSAVYLCASSLRERYEQYFGPGTRLTVT.

As for this clone: Other DNA sequences in this sample translate to the same CDR3. The chain combines TRBV28 with TRBJ2-7, with D possibly being TRBD2 (5 bases). The CDR3 has 14 amino acids. CDR1 MDHEN and CDR2 SYDVKM come from the germline V gene. Trimming cost V 2 bases and J 0 bases, with 8 bases left between them. The DNA for the CDR3 is TGTGCCAGCAGTTTACGGGGAAACTCCTACGAGCAGTACTTC. It encodes CASSLRGNSYEQYF.

This chain connects TRBV19 to TRBJ2-2; 9 nucleotides align to TRBD2. Germline V gives CDR1 LNHDA, CDR2 SQIVND (reference sequence). The CDR3 extends over 15 amino acids. V gave up 5 bases and J gave up 2 bases; unmatched junction bases: 3. DNA of the CDR3: TGTGCCAGTAGTGTAGCGGGAGTTAACACCGGGGAGCTGTTTTTT. Translation gives CASSVAGVNTGELFF.

The chain employs TRBV5-1 and TRBJ2-3; D perhaps matches TRBD2 (6 bases). The CDR3 loop spans 13 amino acids. Germline CDR1 reads SGHRS; CDR2 reads YFSETQ. V was clipped by 5 bases and J by 3 bases, with 10 bases between them. The CDR3 DNA reads TGCGCCAGCAGAGGGGCGGGAACAGATACGCAGTATTTT. Its protein is CASRGAGTDTQYF. Full variable domain (outside the CDR3, taken from reference TRBV5-1 and TRBJ2-3): KAGVTQTPRYLIKTRGQQVTLSCSPISGHRSVSWYQQTPGQGLQFLFEYFSETQRNKGNFPGRFSGRQFSNSRSEMNVSTLELGDSALYLCASRGAGTDTQYFGPGTRLTVL.

The CDR3 sequence is CASSYPLGQGGYEQYF. The CDR3 DNA reads TGTGCCAGCAGTTATCCTTTGGGACAGGGGGGCTACGAGCAGTACTTC. The V call is TRBV6-5, the J call TRBJ2-7, with 11 bases identical to TRBD1. The germline V gene encodes CDR1 MNHEY and CDR2 SVGAGI. With 3 bases clipped from V and 3 bases from J, the junction kept 7 bases outside the gene matches. This CDR3 is 16 amino acids long.

CDR3 in amino acids: CSVDGGTGQNYGYTF. DNA of the CDR3: TGCAGCGTTGATGGGGGGACAGGGCAAAACTATGGCTACACCTTC. The chain has TRBV29-1 and TRBJ1-2; TRBD1 aligns across 9 bases. CDR3 length: 15 amino acids. With V trimmed by 3 bases and J by 2 bases, 7 bases remained unmatched. Germline CDR1 reads SQVTM; CDR2 reads ANQGSEA.

Only one count was recorded for this clone. Other nucleotide sequences from this sample produce the same CDR3. The chain joins TRBV11-2 to TRBJ2-3; D is uncertain. Trimming pared 5 bases from V and 1 base from J, leaving 10 bases between. Per germline, CDR1 SGHAT and CDR2 FQNNGV. The CDR3 runs 14 residues. CDR3: CASSPTGGTDTQYF. CDR3 DNA: TGTGCCAGCAGCCCCACTGGGGGCACAGATACGCAGTATTTT.

The chain uses TRBV5-6 and TRBJ2-7; no reliable D call. Trimming took off 2 bases at V and 2 bases at J, with 8 bases between the two ends. This CDR3 spans 13 amino acids. Germline CDR1 is SGHDT and CDR2 is YYEEEE. In DNA, the CDR3 is TGTGCCAGCAGCTTCGGCAGTACCTACGAGCAGTACTTC. Amino acids: CASSFGSTYEQYF.

Notes on this clone: Additional DNA sequences in this sample encode the identical CDR3. The chain couples TRBV10-2 to TRBJ2-7; tentatively, D is TRBD1 (6 bases). V was pared by 2 bases and J by 2 bases, with 7 bases between. Germline lookup yields CDR1 WSHSY and CDR2 SAAADI. CDR3 length: 13 residues. CDR3 DNA: TGCGCCAGCAGTGAGGGGACAACCTACGAGCAGTACTTC. This translates into CASSEGTTYEQYF.

V is TRBV10-2 and J is TRBJ2-1, with 9 bases lining up with TRBD1. Germline CDR1 reads WSHSY; CDR2 reads SAAADI. Trimming removed 9 bases from V and 2 bases from J; junction bases left unmatched: 5. This CDR3 has 14 residues. CDR3 residues: CASERQGAYNEQFF. CDR3 nucleotides: TGCGCCAGTGAACGACAGGGGGCCTACAATGAGCAGTTCTTC.

The chain has TRBV14 and TRBJ2-1; no clear D. Per the germline V gene, CDR1 is SGHDN and CDR2 is FVKESK. V gave up 1 base and J gave up 4 bases, with 8 bases separating them. The CDR3 loop spans 14 amino acids. The chain's CDR3 is CASSQVMRYNEQFF. CDR3 nucleotide sequence: TGTGCCAGCAGCCAAGTCATGCGGTACAATGAGCAGTTCTTC.

CDR3 in amino acids: CASSQPGLGRDTQYF. In DNA form, the CDR3 reads TGCGCCAGCAGCCAACCGGGACTAGGGCGGGATACGCAGTATTTT. The gene calls are TRBV4-1 and TRBJ2-3; 8 bases fit TRBD2. Losses at the gene ends were 2 bases for V and 6 bases for J; bases not matched to a gene: 7. Germline V gives CDR1 MGHRA, CDR2 YSYEKL. This CDR3 has 15 residues.